The 18 T cell receptor beta chains below all came from one sample that was sequenced in a study of OX40 agonist ivuxolimab in advanced cancers. The repertoire was sequenced with immunoSEQ multiplex PCR; TCRdb's copy has only in-frame clones and lacks some. The sample lists over 90,000 clones, around 87% occurring once. This sample comprised CD4+ or CD8+ T cells sorted from blood, obtained in a trial of the OX40 agonist ivuxolimab. The origin of the receptors is an adult with an advanced solid tumor such as melanoma, head and neck, liver or kidney cancer.

This sequence joins TRBV29-1 and TRBJ2-5; possibly TRBD1 or TRBD2 for D (5 bases each). This CDR3 has 11 amino acids. Per the germline V gene, CDR1 is SQVTM and CDR2 is ANQGSEA. V was shortened by 8 bases and J by 5 bases, with 12 bases between the two germline ends. CDR3 amino acids: CSLGTLETQYF. The CDR3 bases are TGCAGCCTGGGGACCCTGGAGACCCAGTACTTC.

In DNA form, the CDR3 reads TGTGCCAGCAGCCACCTTTTAGCGGGGAGGGCGAAGACCCAGTACTTC. Encoded protein: CASSHLLAGRAKTQYF. This chain joins TRBV14 and TRBJ2-5; TRBD2 aligns across 8 bases. Trimming at V came to 3 bases and at J to 6 bases, leaving 12 bases not matched to a gene. Germline CDR1 is SGHDN and CDR2 is FVKESK. This CDR3 is 16 amino acids long.

The chain carries TRBV29-1 and TRBJ2-5, with a weak D call TRBD1 (7 bases). In germline, CDR1 is SQVTM, CDR2 ANQGSEA. Trimming left V 4 bases short and J 5 bases short, with 11 bases between. There are 12 residues in the CDR3. DNA for the CDR3: TGCAGCGTTGTACCAGGGGGGGAGACCCAGTACTTC. Amino acids: CSVVPGGETQYF.

This sequence joins TRBV27 and TRBJ2-2; 9 bases line up with TRBD1. Germline CDR1 is MNHEY and CDR2 is SMNVEV (reference sequence). The CDR3 loop spans 16 amino acids. Unmatched junction bases numbered 8, after V lost 5 bases and J lost 4 bases. CDR3 sequence reads: CASSLRGTGRTGELFF. The DNA for the CDR3 is TGTGCCAGCAGTCTTCGAGGGACAGGGCGCACCGGGGAGCTGTTTTTT.

This chain connects TRBV2 to TRBJ2-2; a possible D gene is TRBD1 (6 bases). Per the germline V gene, CDR1 is SNHLY and CDR2 is FYNNEI. The CDR3 has 12 amino acids. Between the trimmed V and J ends, which lost 10 bases and 5 bases, there was a span of 11 bases. The CDR3 bases are TGTGCCAAGGGGGTCGGGACCGGGGAGCTGTTTTTT. It translates to CAKGVGTGELFF. The variable domain in full, completed from reference TRBV2 and TRBJ2-2, reads EPEVTQTPSHQVTQMGQEVILRCVPISNHLYFYWYRQILGQKVEFLVSFYNNEISEKSEIFDDQFSVERPDGSNFTLKIRSTKLEDSAMYFCAKGVGTGELFFGEGSRLTVL.

V is TRBV5-1 and J is TRBJ1-4; 8 positions agree with TRBD1. Germline loops: CDR1 SGHRS, CDR2 YFSETQ. After removal of 4 bases from V and 6 bases from J, the junction contained 8 bases not matched to a gene. CDR3 length equals 15 residues. Here the CDR3 reads CASSHGQGGDEKLFF. As DNA, the CDR3 is TGCGCCAGCAGCCACGGACAGGGAGGAGATGAAAAACTGTTTTTT.

This chain links TRBV5-1 with TRBJ1-1, with a tentative D call TRBD1 (5 bases). The germline V gene encodes CDR1 SGHRS and CDR2 YFSETQ. V lost 0 bases, J lost 5 bases, and 14 bases lay in between. The CDR3 sequence is 15 residues long. The CDR3 reads CASSLEFRVETEAFF. DNA for the CDR3: TGCGCCAGCAGCTTGGAGTTCAGGGTAGAGACTGAAGCTTTCTTT.

The V call is TRBV15, the J call TRBJ1-5; no firm D call. CDR1 and CDR2 (germline): LNHNV, YYDKDF (reference sequence). V was shortened by 0 bases and J by 2 bases, with 8 bases between the two germline ends. CDR3 size: 15 residues. CDR3 bases: TGTGCCACCAGCAGAGAACCGCGGGGCAATCAGCCCCAGCATTTT. Translated, it gives CATSREPRGNQPQHF.

The chain is built from TRBV25-1 and TRBJ1-5; D call uncertain. V was trimmed by 5 bases and J by 9 bases, leaving 14 bases between them. Germline-derived CDR1 and CDR2 are MGHDK and SYGVNS. There are 13 residues in the CDR3. The CDR3 nucleotides read TGTGCCAGCAGTCCCTCAGAGAGGATGCCCCAGCATTTT. Residues: CASSPSERMPQHF.

The rearrangement joins TRBV5-1 to TRBJ2-1; the match to TRBD2 covers 11 bases. The CDR3 length is 18 residues. Germline V gene sequence: CDR1 SGHRS, CDR2 YFSETQ. V was pared by 4 bases and J by 3 bases, with 12 bases of the junction left unmatched. CDR3 loop: CASSPDYPGTSGYNEQFF. In nucleotides, the CDR3 is TGCGCCAGCAGCCCCGATTACCCCGGGACTAGCGGCTACAATGAGCAGTTCTTC.

The chain joins TRBV7-9 to TRBJ1-1, with D tentatively TRBD1 (6 bases). Germline V gives CDR1 SEHNR, CDR2 FQNEAQ (reference sequence). Trimming removed 0 bases from V and 1 base from J, with 12 bases in between. The CDR3 is made up of 16 amino acids. This CDR3 is CASSLAGGRRNTEAFF. The CDR3 nucleotides are TGTGCCAGCAGCTTAGCTGGGGGGCGGAGGAACACTGAAGCTTTCTTT.

The chain employs TRBV14 and TRBJ2-7; TRBD1 agrees at 7 bases. Germline-derived CDR1 and CDR2 are SGHDN and FVKESK. CDR3 length: 17 residues. The V and J ends lost 4 bases and 4 bases, in that order; junction bases with no gene match: 16. CDR3 bases: TGTGCCAGCAGCCTTTCCGATCGACAGGGCGGCCTTTACGAGCAGTACTTC. Translation gives CASSLSDRQGGLYEQYF.

The J gene is TRBJ2-1, the V gene TRBV5-1; 11 bases align to TRBD2. Germline CDR1 SGHRS, CDR2 YFSETQ. V was pared by 7 bases and J by 5 bases, with 2 bases of the junction left unmatched. The CDR3 sequence is 13 residues long. The DNA of the CDR3 is TGCGCCAGCGGGGGACTAGCGGACAATGAGCAGTTCTTC. Its protein is CASGGLADNEQFF.

The chain carries TRBV5-1 and TRBJ2-1; a weak D match, TRBD1 (6 bases). Germline V gene sequence: CDR1 SGHRS, CDR2 YFSETQ. The CDR3 loop spans 15 amino acids. V lost 1 base to trimming and J lost 5 bases, with 13 bases between them. CDR3: CASSLFGQPNNEQFF. CDR3 in DNA: TGCGCCAGCAGCTTGTTCGGACAGCCAAACAATGAGCAGTTCTTC.

The chain combines TRBV5-4 with TRBJ2-7; 12 nucleotides align to TRBD1. Germline V gene sequence: CDR1 SGHNT, CDR2 YYREEE (reference sequence). Trimming removed 2 bases from V and 9 bases from J; junction bases left unmatched: 12. The CDR3 contains 16 residues. In DNA, the CDR3 is TGTGCCAGCAGCTTAAGCCCGGGACAGGGGGCGATCGGGCAGTACTTC. This encodes CASSLSPGQGAIGQYF.

The chain combines TRBV2 with TRBJ2-1, with D perhaps assigned TRBD1 or TRBD2 (5 bases each). The CDR3 totals 14 residues. Germline V lookup: CDR1 SNHLY, CDR2 FYNNEI. Between the trimmed V and J ends, which lost 5 bases and 10 bases, there was a span of 18 bases. The chain's CDR3 is CASSPTGRKKEQFF. The CDR3 coding sequence is TGTGCCAGCAGTCCAACGGGACGGAAGAAAGAGCAGTTCTTC. Drawing the rest from reference TRBV2 and TRBJ2-1, the complete variable domain is EPEVTQTPSHQVTQMGQEVILRCVPISNHLYFYWYRQILGQKVEFLVSFYNNEISEKSEIFDDQFSVERPDGSNFTLKIRSTKLEDSAMYFCASSPTGRKKEQFFGPGTRLTVL.

This clone was seen only a few times. V and J are TRBV4-1 and TRBJ2-1; D is possibly TRBD2 (6 bases). V dropped 1 base and J dropped 11 bases, with 12 bases sitting between them. CDR1 and CDR2 (germline): MGHRA, YSYEKL. The CDR3 runs 13 residues. The CDR3 DNA reads TGCGCCAGCAGCCAAGGGGAGGCAGTGAAGCAGTTCTTC. Translating it yields CASSQGEAVKQFF.

The rearrangement links TRBV30 to TRBJ1-2; maybe TRBD1 (5 bases). Looked up from germline, CDR1 is GTSNPN and CDR2 is SVGIG (reference sequence). This CDR3 contains 11 residues. V was clipped by 4 bases and J by 8 bases, with 11 bases between them. CDR3 sequence reads: CAWNGGVGYTF. The CDR3 coding sequence is TGTGCCTGGAATGGGGGGGTAGGCTACACCTTC.